The clone carrying this T cell receptor beta chain was recorded many times. V was pared by 4 bases and J by 3 bases, with 9 bases between. Per the germline V gene, CDR1 is SNHLY and CDR2 is FYNNEI. The CDR3 contains 13 residues. The data belong to a study of neurological immune-mediated disorders. Background on the study: Of around 35 multiple sclerosis patients, about 30 were relapsing-remitting and 3 secondary progressive.

The cDNA was synthesized by 5'RACE incorporating 10-nucleotide random UMIs. TCRdb re-called the 5' RACE reads with MiXCR, one entry per CDR3 protein. The repertoire has under 90,000 distinct CDR3 sequences, under 4.5% of them found once; the top ten carry around 3.1%. Sequencing was performed on PBMCs. The clonotype originates from a woman between 50 and 59 years old with multiple sclerosis. The rearrangement joins TRBV2 to TRBJ1-2; no firm D call. CDR3 residues: CASSVWQDYGYTF. The CDR3 nucleotides read TGTGCCAGCAGTGTCTGGCAGGACTATGGCTACACCTTC.